Shown below are 23 T cell receptor beta chains from a single sample sequenced in a study of cytomegalovirus exposure and HLA in healthy donors. The PCR made use of 60 Vbeta and 13 Jbeta primers. Here immunoSEQ multiplex PCR was the method, and the copy in TCRdb shows in-frame clones only, minus some. In the table there are around 90,000 clones, about 68% of which are singletons. Material for sequencing was PBMCs. The origin of the receptors is a human donor in good health.

This clone was found a few times. This chain uses TRBV4-1 with TRBJ1-2, with 7 bases lining up with TRBD1. The CDR3 is 16 residues long. The V and J ends lost 1 base and 1 base, in that order; junction bases with no gene match: 6. The germline V gene has CDR1 MGHRA and CDR2 YSYEKL. The CDR3 DNA sequence: TGCGCCAGCAGCCAAGGGACAGGCCGAGTTAACTATGGCTACACCTTC. This gives the protein CASSQGTGRVNYGYTF.

This clone showed up just once. The chain recombines TRBV9 with TRBJ2-1; the match to TRBD2 covers 14 bases. This CDR3 is 17 amino acids long. The V segment lost 1 base and the J segment 8 bases; nucleotides outside the gene matches: 8. Germline V gene sequence: CDR1 SGDLS, CDR2 YYNGEE. CDR3 amino acids: CASSVSPTSGGAHEQFF. The CDR3 coding sequence is TGTGCCAGCAGCGTAAGTCCGACTAGCGGGGGGGCTCATGAGCAGTTCTTC.

The chain uses TRBV27 and TRBJ1-2, with D unresolved. The CDR3 is 13 amino acids. The germline V and J ends were trimmed by 6 bases and 2 bases, with 10 bases remaining between them. CDR1 MNHEY and CDR2 SMNVEV come from the germline V gene (reference sequence). CDR3 sequence (DNA): TGTGCCAGCAGCCTAAGAGGAAACTATGGCTACACCTTC. It yields the protein CASSLRGNYGYTF.

This clone showed up just a few times. This sequence joins TRBV29-1 and TRBJ1-2, with 9 positions matching TRBD1. The CDR3 sequence is 14 residues long. V lost 6 bases to trimming and J lost 5 bases; unmatched junction nucleotides: 10. The germline V gene has CDR1 SQVTM and CDR2 ANQGSEA. The CDR3 bases are TGCAGCGTCCAACGACAGGGGGAAGTGTATGGCTACACCTTC. It codes for CSVQRQGEVYGYTF.

This chain joins TRBV4-3 and TRBJ2-2, with 12 bases identical to TRBD2. The CDR3 length is 17 residues. Germline CDR1 LGHNA, CDR2 YSLEER. Trimming removed 4 bases from V and 4 bases from J; junction bases left unmatched: 7. CDR3 amino acids: CASSLSSGGAGTGELFF. The CDR3 bases are TGCGCCAGCAGCCTATCTAGCGGGGGGGCGGGCACCGGGGAGCTGTTTTTT.

This clone was seen a handful of times. The CDR3 sequence is CASSRRQGAVDEQYF. In DNA, the CDR3 is TGTGCCAGTAGTAGAAGACAGGGGGCCGTGGATGAGCAGTACTTC. The chain carries TRBV19 and TRBJ2-7; 10 positions match TRBD1. V lost 4 bases, J lost 7 bases, and 10 bases stayed unmatched. Germline V gene data show CDR1 as LNHDA and CDR2 as SQIVND (reference sequence). This CDR3 region has 15 residues.

The sample holds a few counts of this clone. The chain couples TRBV11-2 to TRBJ1-2, with TRBD1 matching over 7 bases. J lost 4 bases, V lost 7 bases, and 9 bases had no gene match. This CDR3 is built from 14 residues. The germline V gene has CDR1 SGHAT and CDR2 FQNNGV. The CDR3 protein is CASTPRQGRYGYTF. CDR3 sequence (DNA): TGTGCCAGCACCCCCAGACAGGGTCGCTATGGCTACACCTTC.

The chain couples TRBV14 to TRBJ2-1, with a tentative D call TRBD2 (5 bases). The CDR3 contains 15 residues. The V gene's germline CDR1 is SGHDN and CDR2 FVKESK. Trimming shortened V by 2 bases and J by 6 bases, and 14 bases separated the two germline ends. The CDR3 loop reads CASSQFTSFINEQFF. The DNA for the CDR3 is TGTGCCAGCAGCCAATTTACTAGTTTTATCAATGAGCAGTTCTTC.

The J gene is TRBJ2-1, the V gene TRBV11-2; 7 bases align to TRBD2. Germline CDR1 reads SGHAT; CDR2 reads FQNNGV. After removal of 6 bases from V and 4 bases from J, the junction contained 12 bases not matched to a gene. This CDR3 region has 16 residues. The CDR3 DNA follows: TGTGCCAGCAGACGGGAGGCAGTCAGCTGGTACAATGAGCAGTTCTTC. This codes for CASRREAVSWYNEQFF.

This clone showed up just a few times. V and J are TRBV11-2 and TRBJ1-2; 10 positions match TRBD1. The J segment lost 6 bases and the V segment lost 5 bases, leaving 6 bases of the junction unmatched. CDR3 length: 14 residues. From germline, CDR1 is SGHAT and CDR2 FQNNGV. Here the CDR3 DNA reads TGTGCCAGCAGCGATTGGACAGGGGGGGATGGCTACACCTTC. Amino acids: CASSDWTGGDGYTF. Full variable domain (missing parts from reference TRBV11-2 and TRBJ1-2): EAGVAQSPRYKIIEKRQSVAFWCNPISGHATLYWYQQILGQGPKLLIQFQNNGVVDDSQLPKDRFSAERLKGVDSTLKIQPAKLEDSAVYLCASSDWTGGDGYTFGSGTRLTVV.

This CDR3 is CASSQYRVRGNEKLFF. CDR3 nucleotides: TGTGCCAGCAGCCAATACAGGGTGAGGGGCAATGAAAAACTGTTTTTT. This chain links TRBV5-4 with TRBJ1-4; tentative D call: TRBD1 (6 bases). V dropped 4 bases and J dropped 5 bases, with 18 bases sitting between them. Per the germline V gene, CDR1 is SGHNT and CDR2 is YYREEE (reference sequence). The CDR3 consists of 16 residues.

With regard to this clone: The same CDR3 is also encoded by other DNA sequences in this sample. V and J are TRBV4-3 and TRBJ2-7; tentatively, D is TRBD1 (6 bases). The CDR3 covers 13 residues. Per the germline V gene, CDR1 is LGHNA and CDR2 is YSLEER. V lost 0 bases and J 3 bases, leaving 6 bases between the germline ends. Here the CDR3 reads CASSQDRGYEQYF. CDR3 nucleotides: TGCGCCAGCAGCCAAGACAGGGGCTACGAGCAGTACTTC.

The rearrangement joins TRBV7-5 to TRBJ1-2; the table gives TRBD1 as D, unverified against the DNA. TRBV7-5 is classified as a pseudogene. This CDR3 is 13 amino acids long. The chain's CDR3 is CARSLEGSIGYTF. In DNA form, the CDR3 reads TGTGCCAGAAGCTTAGAGGGGTCGATAGGCTACACCTTC.

The rearrangement joins TRBV6-5 to TRBJ1-5; D may be TRBD1 (5 bases). V shed 0 bases and J shed 4 bases, with 10 bases lying between them. The CDR3 spans 15 residues. CDR1 MNHEY and CDR2 SVGAGI come from the germline V gene. CDR3 DNA: TGTGCCAGCAGTTACTCGAGACAGACAAATCAGCCCCAGCATTTT. Translation gives CASSYSRQTNQPQHF.

The chain combines TRBV5-1 with TRBJ2-1; 8 positions match TRBD1. The V gene's germline CDR1 is SGHRS and CDR2 YFSETQ. V lost 3 bases to trimming and J lost 4 bases; unmatched junction nucleotides: 6. This CDR3 contains 15 residues. The CDR3 DNA reads as TGCGCCAGCAGCTCACGGGACAGGAGTTACAATGAGCAGTTCTTC. Protein: CASSSRDRSYNEQFF.

The CDR3 protein is CASSPTSQGSTDTQYF. The CDR3, as DNA: TGTGCCAGCAGTCCTACTTCCCAGGGGAGCACAGATACGCAGTATTTT. This chain uses TRBV9 with TRBJ2-3, with a tentative D call TRBD1 (6 bases). CDR1 SGDLS and CDR2 YYNGEE come from the germline V gene. Deletions cut 5 bases from V and 0 bases from J, with 16 bases between. The CDR3 extends over 16 amino acids.

This chain joins TRBV19 and TRBJ1-1; D is uncertain. V was shortened by 7 bases and J by 2 bases, with 14 bases between the two germline ends. This CDR3 comprises 14 residues. Looked up from germline, CDR1 is LNHDA and CDR2 is SQIVND (reference sequence). Here the CDR3 reads CASTPPGFNTEAFF. The CDR3 region has the DNA TGTGCCAGTACCCCTCCGGGGTTTAACACTGAAGCTTTCTTT. Filled out from reference TRBV19 and TRBJ1-1, the complete variable domain reads DGGITQSPKYLFRKEGQNVTLSCEQNLNHDAMYWYRQDPGQGLRLIYYSQIVNDFQKGDIAEGYSVSREKKESFPLTVTSAQKNPTAFYLCASTPPGFNTEAFFGQGTRLTVV.

The gene calls are TRBV5-1 and TRBJ1-1; TRBD1 aligns across 8 bases. This CDR3 has 14 residues. V lost 5 bases and J lost 2; bases outside the gene matches: 5. Looked up from germline, CDR1 is SGHRS and CDR2 is YFSETQ. The CDR3 spells CASRAGGENTEAFF. The DNA of the CDR3 is TGCGCCAGCAGGGCAGGGGGCGAAAACACTGAAGCTTTCTTT. Supplemented by reference TRBV5-1 and TRBJ1-1, the full variable domain reads KAGVTQTPRYLIKTRGQQVTLSCSPISGHRSVSWYQQTPGQGLQFLFEYFSETQRNKGNFPGRFSGRQFSNSRSEMNVSTLELGDSALYLCASRAGGENTEAFFGQGTRLTVV.

This clone was seen only a few times. This chain joins TRBV18 and TRBJ1-6, with TRBD1 matching 9 bases. The CDR3 contains 14 residues. CDR1 is KGHSH and CDR2 is LQKENI in the germline V gene. V trimming: 4 bases; J trimming: 9 bases; junction bases outside the gene matches: 4. The CDR3 protein is CASSQTGGGSPLHF. DNA of the CDR3: TGTGCCAGCTCACAAACAGGGGGCGGTTCACCCCTCCACTTT. The full variable domain, in which reference TRBV18 and TRBJ1-6 provide the parts outside the CDR3, is NAGVMQNPRHLVRRRGQEARLRCSPMKGHSHVYWYRQLPEEGLKFMVYLQKENIIDESGMPKERFSAEFPKEGPSILRIQQVVRGDSAAYFCASSQTGGGSPLHFGNGTRLTVT.

The chain combines TRBV5-1 with TRBJ2-7; maybe TRBD1 (7 bases). Per the germline V gene, CDR1 is SGHRS and CDR2 is YFSETQ. V was trimmed by 1 base and J by 3 bases, leaving 8 bases between them. This CDR3 has 13 amino acids. CDR3 sequence: CASSLQGGYEQYF. CDR3 coding DNA: TGCGCCAGCAGCTTGCAGGGGGGCTACGAGCAGTACTTC.

Only one count was recorded for this clone. The CDR3 loop reads CASRTRTEPYEQYF. CDR3 DNA sequence: TGTGCCAGCAGGACCAGGACAGAGCCCTACGAGCAGTACTTC. This chain links TRBV25-1 with TRBJ2-7; possible D gene TRBD1, 6 bases. Deletions cut 6 bases from V and 2 bases from J, with 14 bases between. The CDR3 is 14 residues long. Germline V CDR1 and CDR2: MGHDK, SYGVNS.

This rearrangement joins TRBV7-2 to TRBJ2-5; D may be TRBD1 (5 bases). Deletions cut 1 base from V and 2 bases from J, with 14 bases between. CDR1 SGHTA and CDR2 FQGNSA come from the germline V gene. The CDR3 has 16 amino acids. As DNA, the CDR3 is TGTGCCAGCAGCTTAGGTCCAGGGCGCGGACAAGAGACCCAGTACTTC. Protein: CASSLGPGRGQETQYF.

The rearrangement links TRBV5-1 to TRBJ2-5; tentatively, D is TRBD1 (6 bases). Trimming removed 4 bases from V and 1 base from J, with 11 bases in between. The length of the CDR3 is 14 residues. In germline, CDR1 is SGHRS, CDR2 YFSETQ. The CDR3, as DNA: TGCGCCAGCAGCCCCGGCAGGGGCCAAGAGACCCAGTACTTC. Its translation is CASSPGRGQETQYF.